The source of this T cell receptor beta chain is a study of blood T cell repertoires in COVID-19. Under the authors' procedure: Scientists estimated how many nucleated cells there were by amplifying reference gene primers. Only in-frame clones appear in the TCRdb table, and some are missing; sequencing was by immunoSEQ multiplex PCR. V and J calls and clone size are given by that table; D and trimming were obtained from the DNA. The sample lists under 200,000 clones, 86% occurring once. V lost 0 bases and J lost 0, with 7 bases in between. The CDR3 is made up of 15 amino acids. Germline lookup yields CDR1 SGDLS and CDR2 YYNGEE.

Sequenced input: peripheral blood. The clonotype was recovered from a woman of 80 years or more in a cohort sampled during active or convalescent COVID-19. This chain uses TRBV9 with TRBJ2-1; the D is unclear. The CDR3 loop reads CASSVGQNSYNEQFF. The CDR3 DNA sequence: TGTGCCAGCAGCGTAGGGCAGAACTCCTACAATGAGCAGTTCTTC.